Listed below are T cell receptor beta chains from one sample, sequenced in a study of blood T cells in healthy people across ages. TCRdb recomputed calls from the 5' RACE reads with MiXCR, one row per CDR3 protein. The table has under 2,000,000 distinct CDR3 sequences, less than 50% seen once. Sample: blood. These receptors came from a woman in her thirties or forties in good health. Each CDR3 is given with its conserved first and last residue. The D gene is left open where the match is weak. A clone size is listed for some rows: how often the clone was seen (once, few, many), or a class if it is expanded.

d_call: TRBD1
j_call: TRBJ1-2
v_call: TRBV5-6
clone_size: NA
cdr3_aa: CASSSLPGQGAYYGYTF
cdr3_nt: TGTGCCAGCAGCTCTTTACCGGGACAGGGGGCTTACTATGGCTACACCTTC

d_call: TRBD1
j_call: TRBJ1-2
v_call: TRBV27
clone_size: NA
cdr3_aa: CASSWGHRGQLGYGYTF
cdr3_nt: TGTGCCAGCAGTTGGGGCCACAGGGGGCAATTAGGCTATGGCTACACCTTC

d_call: NA
j_call: TRBJ2-1
v_call: TRBV4-3
clone_size: few
cdr3_aa: CASSQEVNSIYNEQFF
cdr3_nt: TGCGCCAGCAGCCAAGAGGTTAACTCAATCTACAATGAGCAGTTCTTC

d_call: NA
j_call: TRBJ1-2
v_call: TRBV9
clone_size: few
cdr3_aa: CASSAGQAFNYGYTF
cdr3_nt: TGTGCCAGCAGCGCCGGACAAGCGTTTAACTATGGCTACACCTTC

d_call: NA
j_call: TRBJ1-2
v_call: TRBV7-2
clone_size: NA
cdr3_aa: CASSLWPQRYGYTF
cdr3_nt: TGTGCCAGCAGCTTATGGCCTCAGCGCTATGGCTACACCTTC

d_call: NA
j_call: TRBJ2-5
v_call: TRBV28
clone_size: NA
cdr3_aa: CASTQGGQDLPETQYF
cdr3_nt: TGTGCCAGCACTCAAGGAGGCCAGGACCTCCCAGAGACCCAGTACTTC

d_call: TRBD1
j_call: TRBJ1-1
v_call: TRBV5-1
clone_size: NA
cdr3_aa: CASSESGTVNTEAFF
cdr3_nt: TGCGCCAGCAGCGAGTCCGGGACAGTGAACACTGAAGCTTTCTTT

d_call: NA
j_call: TRBJ2-7
v_call: TRBV7-2
clone_size: few
cdr3_aa: CASSPKVGGPYEQYF
cdr3_nt: TGTGCCAGCAGCCCAAAGGTCGGCGGCCCCTACGAGCAGTACTTC

d_call: TRBD1
j_call: TRBJ1-2
v_call: TRBV4-3
clone_size: few
cdr3_aa: CASSQLKAGTGYFEGYTF
cdr3_nt: TGCGCCAGCAGCCAGTTAAAAGCCGGGACAGGGTATTTCGAGGGCTACACCTTC

d_call: NA
j_call: TRBJ1-2
v_call: TRBV20-1
clone_size: NA
cdr3_aa: CSARSTFYGYTF
cdr3_nt: TGCAGTGCTAGATCTACTTTCTATGGCTACACCTTC

d_call: NA
j_call: TRBJ1-5
v_call: TRBV20-1
clone_size: NA
cdr3_aa: CSAAPPGRSNQPQHF
cdr3_nt: TGCAGTGCCGCACCTCCGGGACGAAGCAATCAGCCCCAGCATTTT

d_call: NA
j_call: TRBJ2-3
v_call: TRBV6-2/TRBV6-3
clone_size: NA
cdr3_aa: CAAVRADGDTQYF
cdr3_nt: TGTGCCGCGGTCCGGGCGGATGGGGATACGCAGTATTTT

d_call: NA
j_call: TRBJ2-5
v_call: TRBV28
clone_size: NA
cdr3_aa: CASSLAKLEQYF
cdr3_nt: TGTGCCAGCAGTTTGGCGAAGCTTGAGCAGTACTTC